These T cell receptor beta chains were read from a single sample in a study of cytomegalovirus exposure and HLA in healthy donors. The protocol was immunoSEQ multiplex PCR, while the TCRdb copy is restricted to in-frame clones and leaves out a portion. Of about 180,000 clones in the sample, about 80% are singletons; the top ten hold approximately 0.55%. Sequenced sample: PBMCs. These receptors were obtained from a woman in her forties or fifties in good health and CMV-seronegative. The CDR3 runs from the conserved cysteine through the conserved F or W. Fields, in order: V gene, J gene, D gene, clone size, CDR3 DNA, CDR3 protein. A D gene is named only where the DNA matches it firmly. The size of a clone is reported for some rows only, either as once, few or many, or as a class for expanded clones.

v_gene: TRBV5-1
j_gene: TRBJ2-3
d_gene: .
abundance: .
CDR3nt: TGCGCCAGCAGCTCCGAGTCAGGTACGCAGTATTTT
CDR3aa: CASSSESGTQYF

v_gene: TRBV19
j_gene: TRBJ2-1
d_gene: TRBD1
abundance: .
CDR3nt: TGTGCCAGCCTGTCTAGGGGGCCGGACAATGAGCAGTTCTTC
CDR3aa: CASLSRGPDNEQFF

v_gene: TRBV10-3
j_gene: TRBJ2-5
d_gene: .
abundance: .
CDR3nt: TGTGCCATCAGTGAGCCCGGACACCAGGATCAAGGGACCCAGTACTTC
CDR3aa: CAISEPGHQDQGTQYF

v_gene: TRBV7-2
j_gene: TRBJ2-7
d_gene: TRBD2
abundance: .
CDR3nt: TGTGCCAGCAGCTTGAGTCGGGCTAGCGGGTCCTACGAGCAGTACTTC
CDR3aa: CASSLSRASGSYEQYF

v_gene: TRBV28
j_gene: TRBJ1-4
d_gene: .
abundance: .
CDR3nt: TGTGCCAGCAGCTTAATAGGTCCGACTGGCCCAAATGAAAAACTGTTTTTT
CDR3aa: CASSLIGPTGPNEKLFF

v_gene: TRBV28
j_gene: TRBJ2-7
d_gene: TRBD2
abundance: .
CDR3nt: TGTGCCAGCAGTTACGGACTAGACTACGAGCAGTACTTC
CDR3aa: CASSYGLDYEQYF

v_gene: TRBV6-5
j_gene: TRBJ2-7
d_gene: TRBD1
abundance: .
CDR3nt: TGTGCCAGCAGTCGGGACAGCGAGGGCTACGAGCAGTACTTC
CDR3aa: CASSRDSEGYEQYF

v_gene: TRBV5-1
j_gene: TRBJ2-5
d_gene: TRBD1
abundance: .
CDR3nt: TGCGCCAGCAGCTTTTCAGGGGGCGAACAAGAGACCCAGTACTTC
CDR3aa: CASSFSGGEQETQYF

v_gene: TRBV5-1
j_gene: TRBJ2-7
d_gene: .
abundance: .
CDR3nt: TGCGCCAGCAGCTTGGCCGGGAGACCCCCCTACGAGCAGTACTTC
CDR3aa: CASSLAGRPPYEQYF

v_gene: TRBV6-1
j_gene: TRBJ2-7
d_gene: TRBD2
abundance: .
CDR3nt: TGTGCCAGCAGGGGGGACTACCGGTCCTACGAGCAGTACTTC
CDR3aa: CASRGDYRSYEQYF

v_gene: TRBV7-2
j_gene: TRBJ2-7
d_gene: .
abundance: .
CDR3nt: TGTGCCAGCAGCTCCAGACAGTTCGGGGAGCAGTACTTC
CDR3aa: CASSSRQFGEQYF

v_gene: TRBV28
j_gene: TRBJ2-5
d_gene: .
abundance: .
CDR3nt: TGTGCCAGCAGTACCCCTCTTCGGCGCCGCGGTGAGGAGACCCAGTACTTC
CDR3aa: CASSTPLRRRGEETQYF

v_gene: TRBV2
j_gene: TRBJ2-7
d_gene: .
abundance: few
CDR3nt: TGTGCCAGCAGTGAAGGGCTAGCCTACGAGCAGTACTTC
CDR3aa: CASSEGLAYEQYF

v_gene: TRBV7-6
j_gene: TRBJ2-5
d_gene: .
abundance: .
CDR3nt: TGTGCCAGCAGCTTATCTACAGGACAAGAGACCCAGTACTTC
CDR3aa: CASSLSTGQETQYF

v_gene: TRBV7-2
j_gene: TRBJ2-7
d_gene: .
abundance: .
CDR3nt: TGTGCCAGCAGCTTCTGGGGGGTTACCTACGAGCAGTACTTC
CDR3aa: CASSFWGVTYEQYF

v_gene: TRBV28
j_gene: TRBJ1-4
d_gene: .
abundance: few
CDR3nt: TGTGCCAGCACCGCCCGGGGAGGCAGTGAAAAACTGTTTTTT
CDR3aa: CASTARGGSEKLFF

v_gene: TRBV28
j_gene: TRBJ1-2
d_gene: .
abundance: .
CDR3nt: TGTGCCAGCAGTTCGCCGGACAGACATAACTATGGCTACACCTTC
CDR3aa: CASSSPDRHNYGYTF

v_gene: TRBV28
j_gene: TRBJ2-3
d_gene: TRBD2
abundance: .
CDR3nt: TGTGCCAGCCGCCCCGGGGGGGGTCGGGGGGTCGGGACAGATACGCAGTATTTT
CDR3aa: CASRPGGGRGVGTDTQYF

v_gene: TRBV9
j_gene: TRBJ1-2
d_gene: TRBD1
abundance: .
CDR3nt: TGTGCCAGCAGCGGCCGGGACAGGCGTGGATTTTTCTATGGCTACACCTTC
CDR3aa: CASSGRDRRGFFYGYTF

v_gene: TRBV29-1
j_gene: TRBJ1-2
d_gene: TRBD1
abundance: .
CDR3nt: TGCAGCGCGTCGTATAGACAGGGCGGCTACACCTTC
CDR3aa: CSASYRQGGYTF

v_gene: TRBV18
j_gene: TRBJ1-1
d_gene: TRBD1
abundance: .
CDR3nt: TGTGCCAGCTCATTTGGGACAGGGAACACTGAAGCTTTCTTT
CDR3aa: CASSFGTGNTEAFF

v_gene: TRBV7-8
j_gene: TRBJ2-2
d_gene: TRBD2
abundance: .
CDR3nt: TGTGCCAGCAGCACGGGACTAGCGGGGGGACTTTCAACCGGGGAGCTGTTTTTT
CDR3aa: CASSTGLAGGLSTGELFF

v_gene: TRBV2
j_gene: TRBJ2-5
d_gene: TRBD1
abundance: .
CDR3nt: TGTGCCAGCAGGAACAGGGGGAGCCAGTACTTC
CDR3aa: CASRNRGSQYF

v_gene: TRBV28
j_gene: TRBJ1-2
d_gene: TRBD1
abundance: .
CDR3nt: TGTGCCAGCGGTCCCCCCCCGGGACAGGGGACCTATGGCTACACCTTC
CDR3aa: CASGPPPGQGTYGYTF

v_gene: TRBV2
j_gene: TRBJ1-1
d_gene: .
abundance: .
CDR3nt: TGTGCCAGCAGTGACAGGGGGAACACTGAAGCTTTCTTT
CDR3aa: CASSDRGNTEAFF

v_gene: TRBV5-6
j_gene: TRBJ1-2
d_gene: TRBD1
abundance: few
CDR3nt: TGTGCCAGCAGCTGGTGGGACAGGGGGACGATCTATGGCTACACCTTC
CDR3aa: CASSWWDRGTIYGYTF

v_gene: TRBV28
j_gene: TRBJ2-2
d_gene: .
abundance: once
CDR3nt: TGTGCCAGCCAGGTCTCTGGCAGGGGTAACACCGGGGAGCTGTTTTTT
CDR3aa: CASQVSGRGNTGELFF

v_gene: TRBV6-6
j_gene: TRBJ1-2
d_gene: .
abundance: .
CDR3nt: TGTGCCAGCAGATTACCCACAGGGAACTATGGCTACACCTTC
CDR3aa: CASRLPTGNYGYTF

v_gene: TRBV4-1
j_gene: TRBJ1-5
d_gene: .
abundance: .
CDR3nt: TGCGCCAGCAGCCCCCCGGGCAATCAGCCCCAGCATTTT
CDR3aa: CASSPPGNQPQHF

v_gene: TRBV9
j_gene: TRBJ2-1
d_gene: .
abundance: .
CDR3nt: TGTGCCAGCAGCGTACGAGGTACTAGCTCCTACAATGAGCAGTTCTTC
CDR3aa: CASSVRGTSSYNEQFF

v_gene: TRBV5-1
j_gene: TRBJ1-2
d_gene: TRBD1
abundance: .
CDR3nt: TGCGCCAGCAGCACAGGGACAGGGCATGGCTACACCTTC
CDR3aa: CASSTGTGHGYTF

v_gene: TRBV5-5
j_gene: TRBJ2-7
d_gene: .
abundance: .
CDR3nt: TGTGCCAGCCAGTCGGGTCCCGAGCAGTACTTC
CDR3aa: CASQSGPEQYF

v_gene: TRBV28
j_gene: TRBJ1-2
d_gene: TRBD1
abundance: .
CDR3nt: TGTGCCAGCAGAACGGGACAGGAGTATGGCTACACCTTC
CDR3aa: CASRTGQEYGYTF

v_gene: TRBV4-1
j_gene: TRBJ1-5
d_gene: .
abundance: .
CDR3nt: TGCGCCAGCAGCCAAGGGGCATCCCTCAATCAGCCCCAGCATTTT
CDR3aa: CASSQGASLNQPQHF

v_gene: TRBV6-5
j_gene: TRBJ1-5
d_gene: .
abundance: once
CDR3nt: TGTGCCAGCAGTTCGTCAGGGATTCAGCCCCAGCATTTT
CDR3aa: CASSSSGIQPQHF

v_gene: TRBV29-1
j_gene: TRBJ1-4
d_gene: TRBD1
abundance: .
CDR3nt: TGCAGCGTACCGGGACAGGGGGCTGAAAAACTGTTTTTT
CDR3aa: CSVPGQGAEKLFF

v_gene: TRBV10-1
j_gene: TRBJ1-6
d_gene: TRBD1
abundance: few
CDR3nt: TGCGCCAGCATTAGGGGGGACAGGGGGCATTCACCCCTCCACTTT
CDR3aa: CASIRGDRGHSPLHF

v_gene: TRBV7-2
j_gene: TRBJ2-3
d_gene: .
abundance: few
CDR3nt: TGTGCCAGCAGCCTACACGGACTAGGGGGGACAGATACGCAGTATTTT
CDR3aa: CASSLHGLGGTDTQYF

v_gene: TRBV7-9
j_gene: TRBJ2-2
d_gene: .
abundance: .
CDR3nt: TGTGCCAGCAGCTTTCTCACAGGGTGGGTTCCCACCGGGGAGCTGTTTTTT
CDR3aa: CASSFLTGWVPTGELFF

v_gene: TRBV30
j_gene: TRBJ2-5
d_gene: TRBD1
abundance: .
CDR3nt: TGTGCCTGGACCCCTCACAGGGGACAGGGGGCCCTCCAAGAGACCCAGTACTTC
CDR3aa: CAWTPHRGQGALQETQYF

v_gene: TRBV27
j_gene: TRBJ2-3
d_gene: .
abundance: .
CDR3nt: TGTGCCATCAAGAGACAGTCAAAGACCACAGATACGCAGTATTTT
CDR3aa: CAIKRQSKTTDTQYF

v_gene: TRBV6-1
j_gene: TRBJ2-7
d_gene: .
abundance: .
CDR3nt: TGTGCCAGCAGTGATTCCCGAGGGCGGGAGCAGTACTTC
CDR3aa: CASSDSRGREQYF

v_gene: TRBV19
j_gene: TRBJ1-5
d_gene: .
abundance: .
CDR3nt: TGTGCCAGTAGTATGGTCTGGCAGAATCAGCCCCAGCATTTT
CDR3aa: CASSMVWQNQPQHF

v_gene: TRBV18
j_gene: TRBJ2-3
d_gene: .
abundance: .
CDR3nt: TGTGCCAGCTCACCGCCAGCGGGCGGAGACCTTACAGATACGCAGTATTTT
CDR3aa: CASSPPAGGDLTDTQYF

v_gene: TRBV15
j_gene: TRBJ1-1
d_gene: .
abundance: .
CDR3nt: TGTGCCACCAGCCAACAGATCGTGAACACTGAAGCTTTCTTT
CDR3aa: CATSQQIVNTEAFF

v_gene: TRBV5-1
j_gene: TRBJ1-2
d_gene: .
abundance: .
CDR3nt: TGCGCCAGCAGCTTGCTTGACAGTAACTATGGCTACACCTTC
CDR3aa: CASSLLDSNYGYTF

v_gene: TRBV19
j_gene: TRBJ1-1
d_gene: .
abundance: .
CDR3nt: TGTGCCAGTAGTATAGACACAGGTCTTTCTACAACTGAAGCTTTCTTT
CDR3aa: CASSIDTGLSTTEAFF

v_gene: TRBV28
j_gene: TRBJ2-3
d_gene: .
abundance: few
CDR3nt: TGTGCCAGCAGAGAGGGGACTAGCACAGATACGCAGTATTTT
CDR3aa: CASREGTSTDTQYF

v_gene: TRBV4-3
j_gene: TRBJ1-4
d_gene: .
abundance: .
CDR3nt: TGCGCCAGCAGCCCCCAGGCTAAGGCTAATGAAAAACTGTTTTTT
CDR3aa: CASSPQAKANEKLFF

v_gene: TRBV27
j_gene: TRBJ2-7
d_gene: TRBD2
abundance: .
CDR3nt: TGTGCCAGCAGCAACGACCGAGGACTAGCGGGACACTACGAGCAGTACTTC
CDR3aa: CASSNDRGLAGHYEQYF

v_gene: TRBV7-3
j_gene: TRBJ2-7
d_gene: .
abundance: .
CDR3nt: TGTGCCAGCAGCTTAACGCCTGGCAGTTACTACGAGCAGTACTTC
CDR3aa: CASSLTPGSYYEQYF

v_gene: TRBV27
j_gene: TRBJ2-1
d_gene: .
abundance: few
CDR3nt: TGTGCCAGCAGTGACCGGGACAAATACTACAATGAGCAGTTCTTC
CDR3aa: CASSDRDKYYNEQFF

v_gene: TRBV28
j_gene: TRBJ2-1
d_gene: .
abundance: .
CDR3nt: TGTGCCAGCACCAGGGACTTCTACAATGAGCAGTTCTTC
CDR3aa: CASTRDFYNEQFF

v_gene: TRBV19
j_gene: TRBJ2-4
d_gene: TRBD1
abundance: few
CDR3nt: TGTGCCAGTAGTCTACCCGGACAGGGGCTACTAGCCAAAAACATTCAGTACTTC
CDR3aa: CASSLPGQGLLAKNIQYF

v_gene: TRBV6-1
j_gene: TRBJ1-1
d_gene: .
abundance: .
CDR3nt: TGTGCCAGCAGTGTCGACAGGAACACTGAAGCTTTCTTT
CDR3aa: CASSVDRNTEAFF